Only one count was recorded for the clone carrying this T cell receptor (beta chain). Its specificity is unknown. The entry originates in a study of shared clonotypes between healthy human individuals. Overall study context: Three plates each covered CD4 naive and memory; CD8 naive two, CD8 memory one.

Sorted subsets were amplified in replicate PCRs using approximately 0.2 ug DNA, tens of thousands of T cell genomes. TCRdb keeps only in-frame clones here, not all; method: immunoSEQ multiplex PCR. The repertoire consists of around 1,100,000 clones, with approximately 75% occurring once and the leading ten covering 0.89%. The study's findings and limits: As a rule, naive subsets had a larger estimated richness than memory subsets. Naive CD4 clonotype sharing across four donors was roughly 5%.

In germline, CDR1 is SGHTA, CDR2 FQGTGA. The CDR3 has 18 residues. Deletions cut 6 bases from V and 6 bases from J, with 27 bases between. This clonotype originated in a man between 18 and 35 years old in good health. Some clones in this sample may be carry-over from other donors' samples. The chain joins TRBV7-3 to TRBJ2-1; D possibly corresponds to TRBD2 (6 bases). Sequences were obtained from memory CD4+ T cells from PBMCs. The subset was: CD45RA-negative fraction. The CDR3 sequence is CASSQGPGTSLFGNEQFF. Written as DNA, the CDR3 is TGTGCCAGCAGTCAAGGGCCGGGAACTAGCCTCTTTGGCAATGAGCAGTTCTTC.